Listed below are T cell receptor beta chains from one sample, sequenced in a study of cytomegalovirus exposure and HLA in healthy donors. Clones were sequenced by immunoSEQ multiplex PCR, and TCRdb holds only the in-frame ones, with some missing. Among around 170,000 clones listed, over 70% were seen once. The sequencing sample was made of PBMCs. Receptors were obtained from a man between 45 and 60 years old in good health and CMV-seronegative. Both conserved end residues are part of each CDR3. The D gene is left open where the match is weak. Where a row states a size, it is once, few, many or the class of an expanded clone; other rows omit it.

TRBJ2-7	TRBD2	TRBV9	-	CASSVDGGGLSEQYF	TGTGCCAGCAGCGTAGATGGGGGGGGATTGTCCGAGCAGTACTTC
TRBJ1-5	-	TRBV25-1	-	CASSTGNQPQHF	TGTGCCAGCAGTACAGGGAATCAGCCCCAGCATTTT
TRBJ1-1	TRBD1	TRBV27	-	CASSLLRTGEAFF	TGTGCCAGCAGTTTATTGAGGACAGGGGAAGCTTTCTTT
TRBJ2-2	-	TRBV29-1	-	CSVTANTGELFF	TGCAGCGTGACAGCCAACACCGGGGAGCTGTTTTTT
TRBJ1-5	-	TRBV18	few	CASSPSGGAHQPQHF	TGTGCCAGCTCACCATCCGGGGGGGCCCATCAGCCCCAGCATTTT
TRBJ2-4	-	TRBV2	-	CASSEEARGGLSKNIQYF	TGTGCCAGCAGTGAGGAGGCTAGGGGGGGGCTTTCCAAAAACATTCAGTACTTC
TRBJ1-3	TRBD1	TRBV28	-	CASSTPQGATSGNTIYF	TGTGCCAGCAGTACTCCACAGGGGGCGACCTCTGGAAACACCATATATTTT
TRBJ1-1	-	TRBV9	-	CASSAGGGDTEAFF	TGTGCCAGCAGCGCCGGTGGGGGGGACACTGAAGCTTTCTTT
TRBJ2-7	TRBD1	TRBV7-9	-	CASGQGYEQYF	TGTGCCAGCGGACAGGGTTACGAGCAGTACTTC
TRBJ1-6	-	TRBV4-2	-	CASSQASPGTYNSPLHF	TGTGCCAGCAGCCAAGCCTCTCCGGGGACCTATAATTCACCCCTCCACTTT
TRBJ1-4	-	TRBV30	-	CASSSGTATNEKLFF	TGTGCCTCCTCGTCTGGGACTGCAACTAATGAAAAACTGTTTTTT
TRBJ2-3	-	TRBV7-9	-	CASSFPLTSTGTQYF	TGTGCCAGCAGCTTCCCCCTAACTAGCACAGGTACGCAGTATTTT
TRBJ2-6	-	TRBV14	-	CASSLPRRHSGANVLAF	TGTGCCAGCAGCCTCCCACGGAGACACTCTGGGGCCAACGTCCTGGCTTTC
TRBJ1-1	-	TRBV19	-	CASTQPLGREIRGAFF	TGTGCCAGTACCCAGCCTCTCGGACGGGAGATAAGGGGAGCTTTCTTT
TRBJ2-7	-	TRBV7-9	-	CSSSLDLLKQYF	TGTTCCAGCAGCTTAGATCTACTCAAGCAGTACTTC
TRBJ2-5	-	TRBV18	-	CASSAGETQYF	TGTGCCAGCTCCGCGGGGGAGACCCAGTACTTC
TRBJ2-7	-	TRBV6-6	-	CASSYHGTSSSYEQYF	TGTGCCAGCAGTTACCATGGGACTTCCAGCTCCTACGAGCAGTACTTC
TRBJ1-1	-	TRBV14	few	CASSQDGYTEAFF	TGTGCCAGCAGCCAAGATGGCTACACTGAAGCTTTCTTT
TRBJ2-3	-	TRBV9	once	CASSVQREDTQYF	TGTGCCAGCAGCGTACAACGGGAGGATACGCAGTATTTT
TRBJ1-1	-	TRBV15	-	CATSRGAEVNTEAFF	TGTGCCACCAGCAGAGGAGCGGAAGTGAACACTGAAGCTTTCTTT
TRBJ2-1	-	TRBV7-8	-	CASSLGRGSYNEQFF	TGTGCCAGCAGCTTAGGGCGGGGTTCCTACAATGAGCAGTTCTTC
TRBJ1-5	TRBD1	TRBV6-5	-	CASSYTQGAGPQHF	TGTGCCAGCAGTTACACACAGGGGGCAGGGCCCCAGCATTTT
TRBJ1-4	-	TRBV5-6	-	CASSSGQPGEKLFF	TGTGCCAGCAGCTCCGGCCAGCCGGGTGAAAAACTGTTTTTT
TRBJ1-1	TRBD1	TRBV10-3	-	CAISPGGTEAFF	TGTGCCATCAGCCCAGGGGGCACTGAAGCTTTCTTT
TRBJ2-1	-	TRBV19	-	CASRGRNEQFF	TGTGCCAGTAGGGGCAGAAATGAGCAGTTCTTC